This TCR beta chain was recorded in a study of cytomegalovirus exposure and HLA in healthy donors. General study findings and limits: In vitro assays verified that three CMV-associated chains recognized CMV antigens specifically. A later analysis associated some 18,000 TCR beta sequences with HLA alleles at a 0.05 false discovery rate.

Primers included in the PCR were 60 Vbeta and 13 Jbeta primers. As originally analysed: Later work found tens of millions of unique TCR beta chains, with 10 million to 14 million shared. Using immunoSEQ multiplex PCR, the repertoire was profiled, and TCRdb retains in-frame clones only, with some absent. V and J calls and clone size are given by that table; D and trimming were obtained from the DNA. The table lists around 130,000 clones, 70% to 80% of them singletons, with around 2.7% in the top ten. In germline, CDR1 is SGHRS, CDR2 YFSETQ. This CDR3 contains 15 residues. Between the trimmed V and J ends, which lost 0 bases and 8 bases, there was a span of 14 bases. A single count supports this clone. Antigen: not known.

The specimen sequenced was PBMCs. This TCR derives from an older woman in good health and CMV-seropositive. The V call is TRBV5-1, the J call TRBJ1-4; TRBD1 might be the D (5 bases). CDR3 loop: CASSLVAGRDEKLFF. The CDR3 nucleotides read TGCGCCAGCAGCTTGGTCGCGGGGAGGGACGAAAAACTGTTTTTT.